This passage covers 20 T cell receptor beta chains from one sample sequenced in a study of cytomegalovirus exposure and HLA in healthy donors. 60 Vbeta and 13 Jbeta primers were used in PCR. The repertoire was sequenced with immunoSEQ multiplex PCR; TCRdb's copy has only in-frame clones and lacks some. The data show around 150,000 clones, roughly 81% seen once. The source material was PBMCs. These receptors were taken from a man between 18 and 35 years old in good health and CMV-seropositive.

The genes are TRBV6-1 and TRBJ2-7; D is unresolved. CDR3 length equals 12 residues. V was pared by 5 bases and J by 2 bases, with 7 bases between. Germline lookup yields CDR1 MNHNS and CDR2 SASEGT. CDR3 in amino acids: CASSLQAYEQYF. CDR3 sequence (DNA): TGTGCCAGCAGTTTACAAGCCTACGAGCAGTACTTC.

This clone was counted only a few times. The chain carries TRBV4-2 and TRBJ2-7; 8 nucleotides agree with TRBD2. The V gene end was trimmed by 1 base and the J gene end by 7 bases; junction bases not matched to a gene: 12. The CDR3 length is 16 residues. Per the germline V gene, CDR1 is LGHNA and CDR2 is YNFKEQ. CDR3 amino acids: CASSQAGSGAAGEQYF. The CDR3 DNA sequence: TGTGCCAGCAGCCAAGCGGGTAGCGGGGCGGCTGGAGAGCAGTACTTC.

To note about this clone: The junction shows a germline mismatch at one end, possibly a read error. The rearrangement joins TRBV2 to TRBJ2-6; the D gene is possibly TRBD1 (6 bases). The CDR3 covers 15 residues. CDR1 and CDR2 from the germline V gene are SNHLY and FYNNEI. The CDR3 DNA sequence: TGTGCCAGCAGACAGGGTGGCTCTGGGGCCAACGGCCTGACTTTC. Translation: CASRQGGSGANGLTF.

This sequence joins TRBV9 and TRBJ1-4; 7 positions match TRBD1. CDR3 length equals 16 residues. The germline V gene encodes CDR1 SGDLS and CDR2 YYNGEE. Trimming took 4 bases from V and 3 from J; bases not matched to a gene: 9. CDR3 amino acids: CASSPEGGLSNEKLFF. In DNA form, the CDR3 reads TGTGCCAGCAGCCCCGAAGGGGGCCTCTCTAATGAAAAACTGTTTTTT.

This rearrangement joins TRBV4-3 to TRBJ2-2; 9 bases match TRBD1. The trim removed 1 base at V and 4 bases at J, leaving 1 base unmatched. CDR3 length: 15 amino acids. Per the germline V gene, CDR1 is LGHNA and CDR2 is YSLEER. This chain's CDR3 is CASSQGTGVTGELFF. The CDR3 DNA follows: TGCGCCAGCAGCCAAGGGACAGGGGTCACCGGGGAGCTGTTTTTT.

The chain couples TRBV6-5 to TRBJ2-5; 9 nucleotides align to TRBD1. CDR1 and CDR2 (germline): MNHEY, SVGAGI. V shed 6 bases, J shed 2 bases, and the junction held 1 base outside the gene matches. The CDR3 length is 13 residues. The chain's CDR3 is CASRGTGQETQYF. The DNA for the CDR3 is TGTGCCAGCAGGGGGACAGGGCAAGAGACCCAGTACTTC.

The chain carries TRBV5-1 and TRBJ2-1; TRBD1 is a possible D gene (6 bases). V shed 4 bases and J shed 4 bases, with 9 bases lying between them. Germline lookup yields CDR1 SGHRS and CDR2 YFSETQ. The CDR3 has 13 amino acids. CDR3 DNA: TGCGCCAGCAGCGGGACACATTACAATGAGCAGTTCTTC. This encodes CASSGTHYNEQFF.

This sequence joins TRBV15 and TRBJ2-5, with 14 bases matching TRBD2. This CDR3 has 17 amino acids. With V trimmed by 3 bases and J by 5 bases, 8 bases remained unmatched. The germline V gene encodes CDR1 LNHNV and CDR2 YYDKDF (reference sequence). The CDR3 loop is CATSRTSGGAIEETQYF. CDR3 in DNA: TGTGCCACCAGCAGGACTAGCGGGGGGGCGATTGAGGAGACCCAGTACTTC.

This chain joins TRBV19 and TRBJ1-5; TRBD1 aligns across 11 bases. The CDR3 is 20 amino acids. Unmatched junction bases numbered 10, after V lost 0 bases and J lost 0 bases. Germline V gives CDR1 LNHDA, CDR2 SQIVND (reference sequence). CDR3 sequence (DNA): TGTGCCAGTAGTATAGATTTGGACAGGGGGCAGCTTTTTAGCAATCAGCCCCAGCATTTT. Residues: CASSIDLDRGQLFSNQPQHF.

The chain has TRBV18 and TRBJ1-3, with D possibly TRBD1 on 5 matching bases. There are 15 residues in the CDR3. The germline V gene encodes CDR1 KGHSH and CDR2 LQKENI. With 2 bases removed from V and 2 bases from J, the gap between germline ends came to 10 bases. CDR3 region: CASSPSTGAGNTIYF. CDR3 in DNA: TGTGCCAGCTCACCATCTACGGGGGCTGGAAACACCATATATTTT.

This clone was detected only once. The CDR3 sequence: CASSGGQGTAYNSPLHF. CDR3 coding DNA: TGCGCCAGCAGCGGCGGACAGGGTACGGCCTATAATTCACCCCTCCACTTT. The rearrangement uses TRBV5-1 and TRBJ1-6; 8 bases are a match to TRBD1. Germline CDR1 SGHRS, CDR2 YFSETQ. V lost 4 bases and J lost 2; bases outside the gene matches: 8. CDR3 size: 17 residues.

The sample holds a few counts of this clone. The V call is TRBV5-1, the J call TRBJ1-2; 9 bases agree with TRBD1. The CDR3 is made up of 14 amino acids. Germline CDR1 reads SGHRS; CDR2 reads YFSETQ. Trimming at V came to 3 bases and at J to 6 bases, leaving 6 bases not matched to a gene. The CDR3 nucleotides read TGCGCCAGCAGCTCGAGGACAGGGGTTGATGGCTACACCTTC. Translation gives CASSSRTGVDGYTF. Using reference TRBV5-1 and TRBJ1-2 for the parts outside the CDR3, the full variable domain is KAGVTQTPRYLIKTRGQQVTLSCSPISGHRSVSWYQQTPGQGLQFLFEYFSETQRNKGNFPGRFSGRQFSNSRSEMNVSTLELGDSALYLCASSSRTGVDGYTFGSGTRLTVV.

V is TRBV7-9 and J is TRBJ2-7; a possible D gene is TRBD2 (6 bases). The germline V gene has CDR1 SEHNR and CDR2 FQNEAQ (reference sequence). The CDR3 has 16 amino acids. Trimming shortened V by 4 bases and J by 5 bases, and 21 bases separated the two germline ends. This CDR3 reads CASSSRERGGVDEQYF. DNA of the CDR3: TGTGCCAGCAGCTCCCGGGAGCGAGGTGGCGTCGACGAGCAGTACTTC.

The sample holds one count of this clone. V usage is TRBV7-2 and J usage is TRBJ1-1; D might be TRBD1 (5 bases). The CDR3 runs 12 residues. V dropped 4 bases and J dropped 11 bases, with 14 bases sitting between them. Germline V gene lookup returns CDR1 SGHTA and CDR2 FQGNSA. In DNA, the CDR3 is TGTGCCAGCAGCTCGTACGGTGGGGGGGCTTTCTTT. The encoded protein is CASSSYGGGAFF.

V gene TRBV10-3 combines with J gene TRBJ1-2, with D perhaps TRBD1 (5 bases). The CDR3 totals 14 residues. V shed 2 bases and J shed 8 bases, with 15 bases lying between them. Germline CDR1 is ENHRY and CDR2 is SYGVKD. Here the CDR3 DNA reads TGTGCCATCAGTGAGAGCGGGCAGGGCCGAGGCTACACCTTC. It specifies CAISESGQGRGYTF.

J is TRBJ2-5 and V is TRBV10-3; D remains unclear. Germline V gene sequence: CDR1 ENHRY, CDR2 SYGVKD. The V and J ends lost 2 bases and 3 bases respectively, with 10 bases between them. This CDR3 has 14 amino acids. CDR3 coding DNA: TGTGCCATCAGTGAGGCCGCTAGAAAAGAGACCCAGTACTTC. Its protein product is CAISEAARKETQYF.

The chain has TRBV11-1 and TRBJ2-7, with D possibly being TRBD1 (5 bases). The CDR3 length is 14 residues. CDR1 SGHAT and CDR2 FQDESV come from the germline V gene (reference sequence). Trimming took 0 bases from V and 3 from J, leaving 9 bases between them. The CDR3 spells CASSLAEQGYEQYF. The CDR3 bases are TGTGCCAGCAGCTTAGCGGAGCAGGGCTACGAGCAGTACTTC.

For the CDR3, the DNA is TGTGCCAGCACCCCTCGCTCAGAAAACTATGGCTACACCTTC. It specifies CASTPRSENYGYTF. This rearrangement joins TRBV7-2 to TRBJ1-2; D ambiguous. Trimming pared 7 bases from V and 2 bases from J, leaving 14 bases between. CDR3 size: 14 residues. Germline assignment: CDR1 SGHTA and CDR2 FQGNSA.

V gene TRBV12-5 combines with J gene TRBJ1-5; D is ambiguous. The V end was cut by 6 bases, the J end by 2 bases, with 11 bases between. Germline lookup yields CDR1 LGHNT and CDR2 FRNRAP. The CDR3 is 14 residues long. The chain's CDR3 is CASGPPEGNQPQHF. The CDR3 coding sequence is TGTGCTAGTGGGCCCCCGGAGGGCAATCAGCCCCAGCATTTT. Variable domain in full (rest from reference TRBV12-5 and TRBJ1-5): DARVTQTPRHKVTEMGQEVTMRCQPILGHNTVFWYRQTMMQGLELLAYFRNRAPLDDSGMPKDRFSAEMPDATLATLKIQPSEPRDSAVYFCASGPPEGNQPQHFGDGTRLSIL.

This chain connects TRBV19 to TRBJ1-3; the D gene is possibly TRBD1 (5 bases). The ends were cut back, 5 bases at V and 8 bases at J, with 10 bases in the middle. Germline V lookup: CDR1 LNHDA, CDR2 SQIVND (reference sequence). This CDR3 is built from 12 residues. CDR3 in amino acids: CASSPPGDTIYF. The CDR3 DNA follows: TGTGCCAGTAGTCCTCCGGGGGACACCATATATTTT.